The 22 T cell receptor beta chains given below trace back to one sample, sequenced in a study of blood T cells in healthy people across ages. With a J-beta primer mix and a sample-barcoded 5' primer, a second PCR ran about 7 to 11 cycles. TCRdb passed the 5' RACE reads through MiXCR, listing each CDR3 protein once. The sample yields around 1.7 million distinct CDR3 sequences, 28% seen once. Sequencing used blood. The receptors come from a woman in her twenties or thirties in good health.

This clonotype was seen at least ten times. The chain employs TRBV5-1 and TRBJ2-7; D is perhaps TRBD1 (7 bases). Germline V gene sequence: CDR1 SGHRS, CDR2 YFSETQ. The CDR3 covers 15 residues. The V end was cut by 4 bases, the J end by 2 bases, with 16 bases between. The DNA for the CDR3 is TGCGCCAGCAGCATTAGGACAGGAGGGACCTACGAGCAGTACTTC. Translated: CASSIRTGGTYEQYF.

This clonotype occurred many times. DNA for the CDR3: TGTGCCAGCAGTTACTCGTCTAGCGGGAGTTACGAGCAGTACTTC. Its translation is CASSYSSSGSYEQYF. The V gene is TRBV6-5, the J gene TRBJ2-7; 10 bases match TRBD2. Germline CDR1 reads MNHEY; CDR2 reads SVGAGI. V shed 0 bases and J 4 bases; nucleotides not matched to a gene: 3. CDR3 length equals 15 residues.

J is TRBJ1-1 and V is TRBV5-1; the D gene is possibly TRBD1 (6 bases). V lost 4 bases to trimming and J lost 1 base, with 14 bases between them. In germline, CDR1 is SGHRS, CDR2 YFSETQ. The CDR3 has 15 residues. CDR3 residues: CASSPGQNPNTEAFF. The CDR3 nucleotides read TGCGCCAGCAGCCCAGGACAGAATCCGAACACTGAAGCTTTCTTT.

V and J are TRBV7-8 and TRBJ1-5; D might be TRBD1 (5 bases). The CDR3 spans 14 residues. CDR1 is SGHVS, CDR2 FQNEAQ, per germline. V lost 4 bases and J lost 6, with 13 bases in between. The CDR3 DNA sequence: TGTGCCAGCAGCTCCTCTGGGGGGTTTCAGCCCCAGCATTTT. Translated, it gives CASSSSGGFQPQHF.

V gene TRBV12-3 or TRBV12-4 combines with J gene TRBJ2-4, with TRBD2 as a possible D gene (5 bases). V lost 1 base, J lost 13 bases, and 11 bases lay in between. CDR3 size: 12 residues. CDR3 sequence: CASSLGRWEQYF. CDR3 DNA: TGTGCCAGCAGTTTAGGGAGGTGGGAGCAGTACTTC.

CDR3 region: CASRVGLAADTQYF. In nucleotides, the CDR3 is TGTGCCAGCAGGGTGGGACTAGCAGCTGATACGCAGTATTTT. The chain carries TRBV12-3 or TRBV12-4 and TRBJ2-3; the match to TRBD2 covers 9 bases. Unmatched junction bases numbered 7, after V lost 6 bases and J lost 6 bases. The CDR3 totals 14 residues.

The DNA of the CDR3 is TGTGCCAGCAGCTTAAGCCCCGGGGTTCCGGGCAGCACAGATACGCAGTATTTT. Protein product: CASSLSPGVPGSTDTQYF. The chain recombines TRBV7-3 with TRBJ2-3; D possibly corresponds to TRBD2 (5 bases). CDR3 length equals 18 residues. Germline values: CDR1 SGHTA, CDR2 FQGTGA. V was trimmed by 1 base and J by 0 bases, leaving 17 bases between them.

V usage is TRBV4-2 and J usage is TRBJ2-7; 9 bases are a match to TRBD2. The J segment lost 4 bases and the V segment lost 1 base, leaving 17 bases of the junction unmatched. The CDR3 spans 19 residues. Germline CDR1 and CDR2: LGHNA and YNFKEQ. This CDR3 reads CASSQVEAGGPNFIYEQYF. CDR3 nucleotide sequence: TGTGCCAGCAGCCAAGTCGAAGCGGGGGGCCCCAATTTTATTTACGAGCAGTACTTC.

There are many counts of this clonotype. The gene calls are TRBV12-5 and TRBJ2-5, with TRBD2 matching 8 bases. The CDR3 consists of 15 residues. With V trimmed by 7 bases and J by 2 bases, 9 bases remained unmatched. Germline CDR1 LGHNT, CDR2 FRNRAP. The CDR3 nucleotides read TGTGCTAGTGTCCTGGGACTAGAGCCGCAAGAGACCCAGTACTTC. It codes for CASVLGLEPQETQYF.

Many counts were recorded for this clonotype. V and J are TRBV7-6 and TRBJ2-6; 7 bases match TRBD1. Germline lookup yields CDR1 SGHVS and CDR2 FNYEAQ. CDR3 size: 18 residues. V trimming: 6 bases; J trimming: 0 bases; junction bases outside the gene matches: 11. This CDR3 reads CASRGPGTDNSGANVLTF. The CDR3 DNA follows: TGTGCCAGCAGAGGCCCCGGGACAGATAACTCTGGGGCCAACGTCCTGACTTTC.

The rearrangement links TRBV7-9 to TRBJ2-1, with D possibly being TRBD2 (6 bases). Germline V gene sequence: CDR1 SEHNR, CDR2 FQNEAQ (reference sequence). The V and J ends lost 5 bases and 6 bases respectively, with 20 bases between them. The CDR3 contains 16 residues. The CDR3, as DNA: TGTGCCAGCAGCCCCCGGGACTCTCGTCCAAGCAATGAGCAGTTCTTC. Translation gives CASSPRDSRPSNEQFF.

This clonotype was detected ten times or more. The chain has TRBV20-1 and TRBJ1-5; TRBD1 agrees at 10 bases. Germline values: CDR1 DFQATT, CDR2 SNEGSKA (reference sequence). V gave up 6 bases and J gave up 2 bases; unmatched junction bases: 4. The CDR3 covers 14 residues. The CDR3 sequence: CSAETGGRNQPQHF. As DNA, the CDR3 is TGCAGTGCCGAGACAGGGGGCCGCAATCAGCCCCAGCATTTT.

The chain uses TRBV19 and TRBJ2-1; 12 bases are a match to TRBD2. The CDR3 has 16 residues. Germline V gene sequence: CDR1 LNHDA, CDR2 SQIVND (reference sequence). V lost 7 bases to trimming and J lost 4 bases; unmatched junction nucleotides: 8. The chain's CDR3 is CASTSSGRAKYNEQFF. The CDR3 DNA reads as TGTGCCAGTACGTCTAGCGGGAGGGCCAAATACAATGAGCAGTTCTTC.

Concerning this clonotype: At one end, the junction sequence differs from germline, possibly due to a read error. V usage is TRBV27 and J usage is TRBJ2-4; D gene uncertain. CDR1 MNHEY and CDR2 SMNVEV come from the germline V gene (reference sequence). The CDR3 is 13 amino acids. CDR3 loop: CAGSIALRIPPYF. The CDR3 nucleotides are TGTGCCGGCAGTATCGCACTTCGGATACCTCCGTACTTC.

Of note for this clonotype: A much larger clone is a single base away; this may be a read error. CDR3 nucleotide sequence: TGCGCCAGCAGTGAGCCTGGACACCCGGCGTACTTC. Its translation is CASSEPGHPAYF. The gene calls are TRBV10-1 and TRBJ2-4, with D possibly matching TRBD1 (5 bases). The CDR3 contains 12 residues. Between the trimmed V and J ends, which lost 2 bases and 15 bases, there was a span of 14 bases. Germline CDR1 reads WNHNN; CDR2 reads SYGVQD (reference sequence).

This clonotype occurred a few times. The rearrangement links TRBV12-3 or TRBV12-4 to TRBJ1-4; D is uncertain. V lost 3 bases to trimming and J lost 5 bases, with 10 bases between them. The CDR3 totals 14 residues. CDR3 amino acids: CASSFGDTNEKLFF. The DNA of the CDR3 is TGTGCCAGCAGTTTTGGTGATACCAATGAAAAACTGTTTTTT.

Only a few counts were recorded for this clonotype. CDR3 sequence: CATSDSSDSSGANVLTF. The DNA of the CDR3 is TGTGCCACCAGTGACTCGAGCGACAGCTCTGGGGCCAACGTCCTGACTTTC. The chain carries TRBV24-1 and TRBJ2-6; possible D gene TRBD1, 5 bases. The CDR3 covers 17 residues. V was pared by 4 bases and J by 0 bases, with 12 bases between. Germline V gene lookup returns CDR1 KGHDR and CDR2 SFDVKD.

This clonotype was detected ten times or more. V is TRBV7-2 and J is TRBJ1-2; a possible D gene is TRBD1 (5 bases). The V gene lost 2 bases and the J gene lost 4 bases, with 11 bases spanning the gap. The CDR3 length is 14 residues. Per germline, CDR1 SGHTA and CDR2 FQGNSA. The CDR3 nucleotides read TGTGCCAGCAGCTTACCGGGGGATAGCTATGGCTACACCTTC. Translated, it gives CASSLPGDSYGYTF.

This clonotype was counted once. The V call is TRBV12-5, the J call TRBJ1-1, with 8 positions matching TRBD1. CDR1 LGHNT and CDR2 FRNRAP come from the germline V gene. Unmatched junction bases numbered 7, after V lost 5 bases and J lost 5 bases. The CDR3 extends over 14 amino acids. CDR3 region: CASGPGQGGTEAFF. DNA of the CDR3: TGTGCTAGTGGTCCAGGACAGGGAGGAACTGAAGCTTTCTTT.

This clonotype was found a few times. The chain joins TRBV15 to TRBJ2-1; the D gene is possibly TRBD2 (6 bases). CDR1 and CDR2 (germline): LNHNV, YYDKDF (reference sequence). This CDR3 spans 14 amino acids. Trimming shortened V by 0 bases and J by 5 bases, and 8 bases separated the two germline ends. CDR3 DNA sequence: TGTGCCACCAGCAGAGAGCGGGGTGACAATGAGCAGTTCTTC. Amino acids: CATSRERGDNEQFF.

This rearrangement joins TRBV2 to TRBJ2-4; 7 bases are shared with TRBD1. Germline V gene sequence: CDR1 SNHLY, CDR2 FYNNEI. Germline trimming cut 6 bases from V and 12 bases from J; bases unmatched to any gene: 5. The CDR3 is 11 amino acids. CDR3 DNA: TGTGCCAGCAGAGGACAGGCCTATCAGTACTTC. It specifies CASRGQAYQYF.

This clonotype has more than one count but fewer than ten. This chain uses TRBV5-1 with TRBJ2-1; D unresolved. The CDR3 contains 14 residues. Germline lookup yields CDR1 SGHRS and CDR2 YFSETQ. The V end lost 10 bases, the J end lost 6 bases, and 20 bases lay between the germline ends. In DNA form, the CDR3 reads TGCGCCGGCACCCCGGGTCTTGAGGCCAATGAGCAGTTCTTC. This codes for CAGTPGLEANEQFF.